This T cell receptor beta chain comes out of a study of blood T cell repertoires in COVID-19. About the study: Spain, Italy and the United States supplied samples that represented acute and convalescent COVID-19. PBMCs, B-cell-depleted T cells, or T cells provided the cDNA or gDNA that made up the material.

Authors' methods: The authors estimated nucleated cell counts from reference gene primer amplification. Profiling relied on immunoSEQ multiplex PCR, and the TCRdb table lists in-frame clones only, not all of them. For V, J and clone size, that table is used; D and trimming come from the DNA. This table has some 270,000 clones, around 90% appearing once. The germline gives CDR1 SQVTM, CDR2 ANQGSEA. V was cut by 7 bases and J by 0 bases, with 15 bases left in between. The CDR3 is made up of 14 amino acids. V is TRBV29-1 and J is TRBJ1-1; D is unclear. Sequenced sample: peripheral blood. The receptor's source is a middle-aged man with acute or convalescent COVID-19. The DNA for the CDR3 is TGCAGCGAAGGAGGTATGCTCCTGAACACTGAAGCTTTCTTT. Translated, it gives CSEGGMLLNTEAFF. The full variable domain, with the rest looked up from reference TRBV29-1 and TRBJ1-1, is SAVISQKPSRDICQRGTSLTIQCQVDSQVTMMFWYRQQPGQSLTLIATANQGSEATYESGFVIDKFPISRPNLTFSTLTVSNMSPEDSSIYLCSEGGMLLNTEAFFGQGTRLTVV.